This is a list of T cell receptor beta chains from one sample in a study of blood T cells in healthy people across ages. TCRdb re-called the 5' RACE reads through MiXCR, storing one row per CDR3 protein. The sample shows 790,000 or so distinct CDR3 sequences, more than 50% of them seen only once. Sequencing was done on a sample of blood. These receptors originate from a man aged 40-49 years in good health. CDR3s include the opening cysteine and the closing phenylalanine or tryptophan. Each record gives: D gene, V gene, clone size, J gene, CDR3 DNA, CDR3 protein. The D gene is left open where the match is weak. Clone size appears in some rows only: once, few, many, or a class for an expanded clone.

TRBD1	TRBV7-9	NA	TRBJ2-4	TGTGCCAGCAGCGACACGACAGGGGGGCTAGCCAAAAACATTCAGTACTTC	CASSDTTGGLAKNIQYF
NA	TRBV5-1	few	TRBJ2-5	TGCGCCAGCCCAGTGTGGACCCAGTACTTC	CASPVWTQYF
NA	TRBV12-3/TRBV12-4	once	TRBJ2-7	TGTGCCAGCAGTCATCAGGGGTCCTACAATGAGCAGTACTTC	CASSHQGSYNEQYF
NA	TRBV2	NA	TRBJ1-6	TGTGCCAGCAGTGGTCACCTAGGGCCTAATTCACCCCTCCACTTT	CASSGHLGPNSPLHF
TRBD1	TRBV20-1	NA	TRBJ2-7	TGCAGTGCTCCCGACAGGGGCGAAGGTGGGTACGAGCAGTACTTC	CSAPDRGEGGYEQYF
TRBD2	TRBV27	NA	TRBJ2-6	TGTGCCAGCAGTTCACCCGGGGGGAGCTCTGGGGCCAACGTCCTGACTTTC	CASSSPGGSSGANVLTF
NA	TRBV20-1	NA	TRBJ2-1	TGCAGTGCTAGTATTACTAGGTCGAATGAGCAGTTCTTC	CSASITRSNEQFF
TRBD2	TRBV28	once	TRBJ2-3	TGTGCCAGCAGTTTATCCTGGGTAGCGGGAGGGCCCGTGGCAGATACGCAGTATTTT	CASSLSWVAGGPVADTQYF
TRBD2	TRBV27	few	TRBJ2-3	TGTGCCAGCAGTTTAGTGACTAGCGGGGGGCGAGATACGCAGTATTTT	CASSLVTSGGRDTQYF
NA	TRBV20-1	NA	TRBJ1-2	TGCAGTGCTAGGGAGAGACACTCGGGCTACACCTTC	CSARERHSGYTF
NA	TRBV6-5	few	TRBJ1-1	TGTGCCAGCAGTTACGCGCGCGCGGACACTGAAGCTTTCTTT	CASSYARADTEAFF
NA	TRBV30	NA	TRBJ1-1	TGTGCCTGGAGTGTCTCAGCGACAGCGAACACTGAAGCTTTCTTT	CAWSVSATANTEAFF
TRBD1	TRBV28	once	TRBJ1-1	TGTGCCAGCAGTCCGCTGACAGGGGACATGAACACTGAAGCTTTCTTT	CASSPLTGDMNTEAFF
NA	TRBV28	NA	TRBJ2-1	TGTGCCAGCAGCGATCGTGCCGTGGAGACCCAGTTCTTC	CASSDRAVETQFF
NA	TRBV29-1	once	TRBJ2-7	TGCAGCGCTGAGAATCTACCCTACGAGCAGTACTTC	CSAENLPYEQYF
TRBD1	TRBV10-3	NA	TRBJ1-2	TGTGCCATCAGTGAGTCGACCATAGACAGGGACTATGGCTACACCTTC	CAISESTIDRDYGYTF
NA	TRBV28	NA	TRBJ1-2	TGTGCCAGCAGTCCATCAAATTACCGAGACGGCTACACCTTC	CASSPSNYRDGYTF
TRBD2	TRBV27	NA	TRBJ2-1	TGTGCCAGCAGTGCGGGACTAGCGGGGACTGGTGAGCAGTTCTTC	CASSAGLAGTGEQFF
NA	TRBV6-1	NA	TRBJ2-3	TGTGCCAGCAGTGTAGTCTCGGTCCTCACAGGTACGCAGTATTTT	CASSVVSVLTGTQYF
NA	TRBV29-1	few	TRBJ2-2	TGCAGCGTTTTAGAGGGACCCGGGGAGCTGTTTTTT	CSVLEGPGELFF
TRBD1	TRBV18	NA	TRBJ2-5	TGTGCCAGCTCACCACTAACAGGGGGCATCGGAGAGACCCAGTACTTC	CASSPLTGGIGETQYF
TRBD2	TRBV28	NA	TRBJ2-1	TGTGCCAGCAGTACCCTCCACGTAGGACTAGCGGGAGGGGACAATGAGCAGTTCTTC	CASSTLHVGLAGGDNEQFF
TRBD1	TRBV24-1	NA	TRBJ2-3	TGTGCCACCAGTGATAGGACAGGGGGAAGCTTGGATACGCAGTATTTT	CATSDRTGGSLDTQYF
NA	TRBV2	NA	TRBJ1-2	TGTGCCAGCAGTGGCGAGAGTTATAACTATGGCTACACCTTC	CASSGESYNYGYTF
TRBD1	TRBV7-6	NA	TRBJ1-1	TGTGCCAGCAGCTCCCCAGGGGGCTTACACAACACTGAAGCTTTCTTT	CASSSPGGLHNTEAFF
NA	TRBV6-5	NA	TRBJ1-6	TGTGCCAGCCGGCCAGGGGTTAATTCACCCCTCCACTTT	CASRPGVNSPLHF
TRBD1	TRBV5-6	NA	TRBJ2-4	TGTGCCAGCAGCCACGGGACAGGGAGCAAAAACATTCAGTACTTC	CASSHGTGSKNIQYF
NA	TRBV28	few	TRBJ2-3	TGTGCCAGCACCTCGGGGGTGTCAGATACGCAGTATTTT	CASTSGVSDTQYF
NA	TRBV4-2	NA	TRBJ2-2	TGTGCCAGCAGCCAAGTTCAGAACACCGGGGAGCTGTTTTTT	CASSQVQNTGELFF
TRBD2	TRBV14	NA	TRBJ2-7	TGTGCCAGCAGCCAATTGCGCCTAGCGGACGAGCAGTACTTC	CASSQLRLADEQYF
NA	TRBV20-1	once	TRBJ2-7	TGCAGTGCTAGAAATAGGGGCCGCGCAGGGGTTAGCTACGAGCAGTACTTC	CSARNRGRAGVSYEQYF
NA	TRBV25-1	few	TRBJ1-2	TGTGCCAGCAGATCCCCAGGGGATGGCGTCTATGGCTACACCTTC	CASRSPGDGVYGYTF
NA	TRBV29-1	few	TRBJ2-5	TGCAGCGCAAATCAGGGGTTCAGCGAGACCCAGTACTTC	CSANQGFSETQYF
TRBD2	TRBV20-1	NA	TRBJ2-7	TGCAGTGCTTCAGTACTAGCGGGCTTATACGAGCAGTACTTC	CSASVLAGLYEQYF
NA	TRBV12-3/TRBV12-4	many	TRBJ2-3	TGTGCCAGCAGTTTACCCAGTCCCGGGACAGATACGCAGTATTTT	CASSLPSPGTDTQYF
NA	TRBV18	NA	TRBJ1-1	TGTGCCAGCTCACCGGGGGGCGCGGACACTGAAGCTTTCTTT	CASSPGGADTEAFF
NA	TRBV7-2	NA	TRBJ2-5	TGTGCCAGCAGCACAGAGGGGACCCAGTACTTC	CASSTEGTQYF
TRBD1	TRBV29-1	many	TRBJ1-1	TGCAGCGCACAGACAGGGGGCAACACTGAAGCTTTCTTT	CSAQTGGNTEAFF
NA	TRBV27	NA	TRBJ1-4	TGTGCCAGCAGCGGAGTTTTGGGCACTGAAAAACTGTTTTTT	CASSGVLGTEKLFF
NA	TRBV6-2/TRBV6-3	NA	TRBJ2-5	TGTGCCAGCAGTTACACAACCGGAGAGACCCAGTACTTC	CASSYTTGETQYF
NA	TRBV9	NA	TRBJ2-7	TGTGCCAGCAGCGTAGCAGGGACACCCTACGAGCAGTACTTC	CASSVAGTPYEQYF
NA	TRBV11-1	NA	TRBJ2-2	TGTGCCAGCAGCTTCCTCGCAGGGACGATGTTTTTT	CASSFLAGTMFF
NA	TRBV5-6	NA	TRBJ2-7	TGTGCCAGCAGCTCCCCGTACGGGCTCTTGGAGGAGCAGTACTTC	CASSSPYGLLEEQYF
NA	TRBV7-9	NA	TRBJ1-2	TGTGCCAGCAGCTTAAGTTTTCGTGTCTCTGGCTACACCTTC	CASSLSFRVSGYTF
TRBD1	TRBV19	once	TRBJ1-1	TGTGCCAGTAGTCCCCAGACAGGGATGAACACTGAAGCTTTCTTT	CASSPQTGMNTEAFF
TRBD2	TRBV10-3	NA	TRBJ2-7	TGTGCCACCGGGAGGGAACGGGAACACGAGCAGTACTTC	CATGREREHEQYF
NA	TRBV3-1	NA	TRBJ2-6	TGTGCCAGCAGCCAAGGAGGACAGTTACGCCTCTCTGGGGCCAACGTCCTGACTTTC	CASSQGGQLRLSGANVLTF
NA	TRBV10-3	NA	TRBJ2-5	TGTGCCGTCAGTAGAGCCAGGCAAGAGACCCAGTACTTC	CAVSRARQETQYF
TRBD2	TRBV24-1	few	TRBJ2-6	TGTGCCACCAGTGATCGGGGGGGTACGGCCAACGTCCTGACTTTC	CATSDRGGTANVLTF
NA	TRBV27	few	TRBJ1-2	TGTGCCAGCGCGGCCCGGGGGGTCCACTATGGCTACACCTTC	CASAARGVHYGYTF
NA	TRBV6-5	NA	TRBJ2-3	TGTGCCAGCAGTTACGGCCCCGGGTGGGGGGCTAGCACAGATACGCAGTATTTT	CASSYGPGWGASTDTQYF
TRBD1	TRBV27	NA	TRBJ2-7	TGTGCCAGCAGTTTCACAACCCGGGACAGGGGTCACGAGCAGTACTTC	CASSFTTRDRGHEQYF
NA	TRBV9	few	TRBJ1-4	TGTGCCAGCAGTGACGTGGGGGACCCCTTTGAAAAACTGTTTTTT	CASSDVGDPFEKLFF
NA	TRBV12-3/TRBV12-4	NA	TRBJ2-3	TGTGCCAGCAGTTTCCCCGGGACGGAATGGCAGTATTTT	CASSFPGTEWQYF
TRBD1	TRBV5-1	few	TRBJ2-1	TGCGCCAGCAGCCCGGGACAGGGGGTGGTTCGGGGGCAGTTCTTC	CASSPGQGVVRGQFF
NA	TRBV4-3	many	TRBJ1-2	TGCGCCAGCAGCCAGGAGGTGGTTCGGGGCTACACCTTC	CASSQEVVRGYTF
NA	TRBV5-1	NA	TRBJ2-5	TGCACCAGCAGCCAGGGACCCGGCACTCTAGAGACCCAGTACTTC	CTSSQGPGTLETQYF
NA	TRBV5-1	NA	TRBJ2-5	TGCGCCAGCAGCGCCGGAGGGGACAGACAAGAGACCCAGTACTTC	CASSAGGDRQETQYF
TRBD2	TRBV27	NA	TRBJ2-2	TGTGCCAGCAGACCCCTTAGCGGGAGGGACACCGGGGAGCTGTTTTTT	CASRPLSGRDTGELFF
NA	TRBV7-3	NA	TRBJ2-1	TGTGCCAGCAGCTTATCGGGTCCAGGAAGCTCCTACAATGAGCAGTTCTTC	CASSLSGPGSSYNEQFF